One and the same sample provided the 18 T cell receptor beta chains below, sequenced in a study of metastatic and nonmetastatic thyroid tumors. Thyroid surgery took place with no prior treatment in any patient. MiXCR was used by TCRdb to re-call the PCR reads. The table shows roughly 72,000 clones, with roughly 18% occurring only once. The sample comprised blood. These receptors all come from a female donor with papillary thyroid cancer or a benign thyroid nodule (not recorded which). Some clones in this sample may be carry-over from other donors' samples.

In DNA, the CDR3 is TGTGCCAGCAGCTTACCCCCCGGACAGGGGATCACAGATACGCAGTATTTT. Its protein is CASSLPPGQGITDTQYF. The chain links TRBV11-2 to TRBJ2-3; 9 nucleotides line up with TRBD1. Germline V gene sequence: CDR1 SGHAT, CDR2 FQNNGV. J lost 2 bases, V lost 2 bases, and 8 bases had no gene match. There are 17 residues in the CDR3.

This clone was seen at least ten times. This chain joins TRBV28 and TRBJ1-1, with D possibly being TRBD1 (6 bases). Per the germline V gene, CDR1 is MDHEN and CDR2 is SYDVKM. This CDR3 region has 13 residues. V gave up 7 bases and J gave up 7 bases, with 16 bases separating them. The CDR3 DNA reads TGTGCCAGCACCCAGGACAGCCTAAATGAAGCTTTCTTT. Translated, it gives CASTQDSLNEAFF. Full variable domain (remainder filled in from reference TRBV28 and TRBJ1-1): DVKVTQSSRYLVKRTGEKVFLECVQDMDHENMFWYRQDPGLGLRLIYFSYDVKMKEKGDIPEGYSVSREKKERFSLILESASTNQTSMYLCASTQDSLNEAFFGQGTRLTVV.

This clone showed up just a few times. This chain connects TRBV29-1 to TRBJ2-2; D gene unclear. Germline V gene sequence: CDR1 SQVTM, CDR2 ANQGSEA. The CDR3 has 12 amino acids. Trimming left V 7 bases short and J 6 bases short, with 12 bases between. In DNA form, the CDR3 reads TGCAGCGCCCGTTATTCCCCCGGGGAGCTGTTTTTT. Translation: CSARYSPGELFF.

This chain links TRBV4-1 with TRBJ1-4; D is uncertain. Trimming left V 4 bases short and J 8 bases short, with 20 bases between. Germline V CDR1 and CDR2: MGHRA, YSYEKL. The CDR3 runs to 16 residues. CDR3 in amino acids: CASSPQKAAQREKLFF. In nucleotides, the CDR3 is TGCGCCAGCAGCCCCCAAAAGGCGGCACAACGGGAAAAACTGTTTTTT.

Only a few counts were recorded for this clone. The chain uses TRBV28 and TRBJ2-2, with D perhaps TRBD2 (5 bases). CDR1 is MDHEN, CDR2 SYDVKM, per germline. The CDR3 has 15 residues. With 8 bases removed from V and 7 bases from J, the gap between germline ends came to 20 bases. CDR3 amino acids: CASWGDPPEVGELFF. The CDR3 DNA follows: TGTGCCAGCTGGGGAGACCCACCGGAGGTCGGGGAGCTGTTTTTT.

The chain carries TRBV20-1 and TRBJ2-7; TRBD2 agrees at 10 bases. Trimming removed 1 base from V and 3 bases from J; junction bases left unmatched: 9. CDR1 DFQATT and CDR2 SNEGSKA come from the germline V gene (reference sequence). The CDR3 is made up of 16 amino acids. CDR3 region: CSARGTSGRPLYEQYF. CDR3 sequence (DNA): TGCAGTGCTAGAGGGACTAGCGGCAGACCTCTCTACGAGCAGTACTTC.

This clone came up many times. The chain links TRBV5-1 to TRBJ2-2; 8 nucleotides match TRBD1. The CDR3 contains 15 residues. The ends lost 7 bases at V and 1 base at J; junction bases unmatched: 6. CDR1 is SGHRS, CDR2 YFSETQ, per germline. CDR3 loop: CASVQGTGNTGELFF. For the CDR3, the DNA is TGCGCCAGCGTTCAGGGGACAGGGAACACCGGGGAGCTGTTTTTT.

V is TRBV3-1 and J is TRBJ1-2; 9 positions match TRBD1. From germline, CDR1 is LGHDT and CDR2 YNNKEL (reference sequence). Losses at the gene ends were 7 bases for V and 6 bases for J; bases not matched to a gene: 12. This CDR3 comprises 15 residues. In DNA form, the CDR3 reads TGTGCCAGCAAGAATAGGGACAGGGATCAACATGGCTACACCTTC. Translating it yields CASKNRDRDQHGYTF.

CDR3 coding DNA: TGTGCCAGCAGAGGGGGATATTCGTTTACTGAAGCTTTCTTT. It codes for CASRGGYSFTEAFF. V usage is TRBV3-1 and J usage is TRBJ1-1; a possible D gene is TRBD1 (6 bases). V was cut by 6 bases and J by 5 bases, with 16 bases left in between. The CDR3 sequence is 14 residues long. CDR1 and CDR2 from the germline V gene are LGHDT and YNNKEL (reference sequence).

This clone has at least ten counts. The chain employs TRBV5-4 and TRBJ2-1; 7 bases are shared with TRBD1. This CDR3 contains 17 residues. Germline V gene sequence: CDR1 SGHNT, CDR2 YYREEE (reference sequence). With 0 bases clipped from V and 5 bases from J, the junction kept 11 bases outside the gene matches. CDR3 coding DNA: TGTGCCAGCAGCTTGGCCGAGCCGGGACAGCCTAACAATGAGCAGTTCTTC. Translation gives CASSLAEPGQPNNEQFF.

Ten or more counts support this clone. The CDR3 region has the DNA TGTGCCAGCAGCTTAGACTCTGGGGCCAACGTCCTGACTTTC. Translated: CASSLDSGANVLTF. This chain joins TRBV7-2 and TRBJ2-6; D is unresolved. From germline, CDR1 is SGHTA and CDR2 FQGNSA. V gave up 1 base and J gave up 0 bases, with 1 base separating them. The CDR3 loop spans 14 amino acids.

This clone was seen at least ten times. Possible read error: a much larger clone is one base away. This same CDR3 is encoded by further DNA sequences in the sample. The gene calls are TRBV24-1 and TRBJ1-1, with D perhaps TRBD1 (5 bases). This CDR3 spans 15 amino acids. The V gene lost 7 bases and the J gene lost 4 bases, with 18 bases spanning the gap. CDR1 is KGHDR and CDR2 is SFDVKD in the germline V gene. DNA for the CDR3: TGTGCCACCAGGGGGGACCGGGGCGGTGGCACTGAAGCTTTCTTT. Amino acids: CATRGDRGGGTEAFF.

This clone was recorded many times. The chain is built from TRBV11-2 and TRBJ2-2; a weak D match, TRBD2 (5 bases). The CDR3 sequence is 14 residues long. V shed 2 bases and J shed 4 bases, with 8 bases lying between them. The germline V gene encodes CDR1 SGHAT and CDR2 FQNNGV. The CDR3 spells CASSLSSSTGELFF. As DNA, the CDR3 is TGTGCCAGCAGCTTATCTAGCTCCACCGGGGAGCTGTTTTTT.

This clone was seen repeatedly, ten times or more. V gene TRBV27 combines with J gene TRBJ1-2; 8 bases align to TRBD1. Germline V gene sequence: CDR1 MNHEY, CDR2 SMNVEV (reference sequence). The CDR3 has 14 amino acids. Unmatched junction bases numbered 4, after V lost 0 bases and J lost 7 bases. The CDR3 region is CASSLSDRVGGYTF. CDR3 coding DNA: TGTGCCAGCAGTTTATCGGACAGGGTGGGTGGCTACACCTTC.

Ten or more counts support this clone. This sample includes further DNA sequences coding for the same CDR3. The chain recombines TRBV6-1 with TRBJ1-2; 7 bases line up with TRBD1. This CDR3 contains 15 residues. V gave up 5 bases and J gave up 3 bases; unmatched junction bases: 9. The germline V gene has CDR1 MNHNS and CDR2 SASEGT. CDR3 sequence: CASSQGRGLDYGYTF. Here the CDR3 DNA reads TGTGCCAGCAGTCAGGGCAGGGGGTTAGACTATGGCTACACCTTC.

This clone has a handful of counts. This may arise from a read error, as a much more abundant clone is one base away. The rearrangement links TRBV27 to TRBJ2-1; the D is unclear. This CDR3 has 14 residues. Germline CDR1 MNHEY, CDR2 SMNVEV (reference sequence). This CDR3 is CACSLALTGNEQFF. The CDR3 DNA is TGTGCCTGCAGTTTAGCCCTCACCGGCAATGAGCAGTTCTTC.

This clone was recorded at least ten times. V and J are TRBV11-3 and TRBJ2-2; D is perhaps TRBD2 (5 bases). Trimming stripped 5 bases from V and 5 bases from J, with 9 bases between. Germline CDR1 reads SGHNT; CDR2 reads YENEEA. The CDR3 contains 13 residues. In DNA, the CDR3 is TGTGCCAGCAGCAAAGGGAGTACCGGGGAGCTGTTTTTT. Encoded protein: CASSKGSTGELFF.

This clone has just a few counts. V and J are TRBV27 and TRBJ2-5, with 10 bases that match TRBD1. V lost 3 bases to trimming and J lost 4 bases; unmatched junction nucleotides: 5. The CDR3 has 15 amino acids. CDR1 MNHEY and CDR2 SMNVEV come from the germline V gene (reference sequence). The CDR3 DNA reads TGTGCCAGCAGTTTGGACAGGGGGTTCAGAGAGACCCAGTACTTC. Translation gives CASSLDRGFRETQYF.